The T cell receptor (beta chain) under discussion was sequenced for a study of neurological immune-mediated disorders. General study results and limits: The greatest degree of TCR clonal expansion was observed in HTLV-1-associated myelopathy, with the lowest in multiple sclerosis, below that of healthy controls. A possible signature was seen in one related-CDR3 cluster, into which phylogenetic grouping placed the repertoires of 18 of 34 multiple sclerosis patients.

The cDNA was generated through 5'RACE incorporating 10-nucleotide random UMIs. TCRdb reanalysed the 5' RACE reads using MiXCR and keeps one entry per CDR3 protein. The sample includes under 75,000 distinct CDR3 sequences, around 3.4% seen only once; the top ten take around 7.5%. Where libraries were unsorted, they were derived from 2 million PBMCs stored at -80 degrees C. The CDR3 extends over 19 amino acids. CDR1 is DFQATT and CDR2 is SNEGSKA in the germline V gene (reference sequence). J lost 4 bases, V lost 6 bases, and 16 bases had no gene match. This clonotype was observed many times. Its antigen remains unknown.

The clonotype was recovered from a woman in her sixties with multiple sclerosis. The sequenced material came from PBMCs. V usage is TRBV20-1 and J usage is TRBJ2-1; 15 bases match TRBD2. DNA for the CDR3: TGCAGTGCGCCGATTGGGCAACAGGGACTAGCGGGAGGTTACAATGAGCAGTTCTTC. It specifies CSAPIGQQGLAGGYNEQFF.